This TCR beta chain was sequenced during a study of Graves' ophthalmopathy and Graves' hyperthyroidism. Study at large: If no ophthalmopathy appeared within 18 months of follow-up, hyperthyroidism was termed stable. Whole-study findings and limits: The model's prediction of ophthalmopathy progression had 70.59% sensitivity and around 72% specificity. In blood appeared most of the expanded thyroid clonotypes whose frequency exceeded 0.001.

Germline CDR1 KGHDR, CDR2 SFDVKD. There are 16 residues in the CDR3. V lost 3 bases and J lost 4; bases outside the gene matches: 3. RNA transcripts served as template for amplifying TCR beta CDR3 sequences. HTBI-primed RT-PCR formed the first round, and a multiplex PCR formed the second. In TCRdb, the multiplex PCR reads were re-called with MiXCR into one record per CDR3 protein. The sample has around 590,000 distinct CDR3 sequences, about 40% seen once. Patients were excluded if they had other autoimmune diseases or uncontrolled infections, and likewise if pregnancy or lactation applied. About this clonotype itself: As yet, its antigen is unknown.

Material for sequencing was peripheral blood or thyroid tissue (not recorded which). V is TRBV24-1 and J is TRBJ2-3; 13 bases align to TRBD2. This receptor was obtained from an adult man with Graves' hyperthyroidism. The CDR3 spells CATSDRLAGGPDTQYF. The CDR3 DNA reads as TGTGCCACCAGTGATCGACTAGCGGGGGGTCCAGATACGCAGTATTTT.